The next 29 T cell receptor beta chains were all read from a single sample in a study of regulatory T cells in long-lasting Graves disease. Time point given: persistent/refractory GD, antithyroid drugs over 5 years with positive TRAb. PBMC RNA served as the TCR library source. Assembly of TCR beta libraries relied on iRepertoire HTBI primers together with Arm-PCR of CDR3 regions. From the multiplex PCR reads, TCRdb called clonotypes with MiXCR, one entry per CDR3 protein. The sample lists hundreds of thousands of distinct CDR3 sequences; 20% to 25% were seen once. The sample in question was peripheral blood mononuclear cells (PBMCs), obtained when the disease was refractory, from a patient treated with antithyroid drugs. Source of these receptors: a female donor with Graves disease.

The chain has TRBV29-1 and TRBJ1-1, with D unresolved. The CDR3 length is 13 residues. Trimming stripped 5 bases from V and 1 base from J, with 11 bases between. Germline V CDR1 and CDR2: SQVTM, ANQGSEA. The CDR3: CSVFRVANTEAFF. In DNA, the CDR3 is TGCAGCGTTTTTAGGGTGGCGAACACTGAAGCTTTCTTT.

This clonotype was detected ten times or more. The rearrangement uses TRBV28 and TRBJ1-6; D call uncertain. This CDR3 contains 14 residues. The V gene's germline CDR1 is MDHEN and CDR2 SYDVKM. The V gene lost 2 bases and the J gene lost 11 bases, with 13 bases spanning the gap. The CDR3 DNA follows: TGTGCCAGCAGTTTAGGTGCCAGAGTAACACCCCTCCACTTT. This gives the protein CASSLGARVTPLHF.

The chain has TRBV29-1 and TRBJ2-5, with a weak D call TRBD2 (6 bases). CDR1 and CDR2 (germline): SQVTM, ANQGSEA. Trimming stripped 4 bases from V and 2 bases from J, with 11 bases between. The length of the CDR3 is 13 residues. CDR3 protein: CSVAGVEQETQYF. CDR3 nucleotides: TGCAGCGTTGCGGGGGTTGAACAAGAGACCCAGTACTTC.

There are a few counts of this clonotype. This rearrangement joins TRBV9 to TRBJ2-4; D ambiguous. There are 16 residues in the CDR3. V lost 0 bases and J lost 1, with 11 bases in between. In germline, CDR1 is SGDLS, CDR2 YYNGEE. The CDR3 DNA follows: TGTGCCAGCAGCGTAGGTCCAGCTCTGGCCAAAAACATTCAGTACTTC. This codes for CASSVGPALAKNIQYF.

The V and J genes are TRBV7-8 and TRBJ2-2; no definite D call. The germline CDR1 and CDR2 sequences are SGHVS and FQNEAQ. V lost 6 bases and J lost 5, with 7 bases in between. CDR3 length: 12 residues. As DNA, the CDR3 is TGTGCCAGCAGGATGGTGACCGGGGAGCTGTTTTTT. Translating it yields CASRMVTGELFF.

There are many counts of this clonotype. This chain connects TRBV15 to TRBJ1-6, with 7 bases fitting TRBD1. The germline V gene has CDR1 LNHNV and CDR2 YYDKDF (reference sequence). CDR3 size: 16 residues. The V segment lost 0 bases and the J segment 6 bases; nucleotides outside the gene matches: 5. CDR3 protein: CATSRDLKGANSPLHF. CDR3 in DNA: TGTGCCACCAGCAGAGATCTGAAGGGGGCTAATTCACCCCTCCACTTT.

This rearrangement joins TRBV29-1 to TRBJ2-1; TRBD2 agrees at 9 bases. Unmatched junction bases numbered 6, after V lost 4 bases and J lost 2 bases. The length of the CDR3 is 15 residues. Germline CDR1 and CDR2: SQVTM and ANQGSEA. The CDR3 sequence is CSVAGSGRPYNEQFF. The CDR3 DNA reads as TGCAGCGTTGCTGGTAGCGGGAGACCCTACAATGAGCAGTTCTTC.

This clonotype has at least ten counts. The chain joins TRBV28 to TRBJ1-2, with D unclear. Per the germline V gene, CDR1 is MDHEN and CDR2 is SYDVKM. V lost 4 bases and J lost 8, with 14 bases in between. The CDR3 covers 13 residues. The CDR3 reads CASSSNSQRGYTF. CDR3 coding DNA: TGTGCCAGCAGTTCCAATTCTCAACGCGGCTACACCTTC.

The chain uses TRBV4-2 and TRBJ2-4, with D hard to call. V lost 0 bases and J lost 0, with 6 bases in between. The CDR3 sequence is 15 residues long. Germline V lookup: CDR1 LGHNA, CDR2 YNFKEQ. CDR3 DNA sequence: TGTGCCAGCAGCCAAGATCTCCTAGCCAAAAACATTCAGTACTTC. It specifies CASSQDLLAKNIQYF.

At least ten counts were recorded for this clonotype. This chain connects TRBV11-3 to TRBJ2-5, with D perhaps matching TRBD1 (6 bases). CDR3 size: 16 residues. Per the germline V gene, CDR1 is SGHNT and CDR2 is YENEEA. V lost 0 bases and J 3 bases, leaving 14 bases between the germline ends. The CDR3 reads CASSLDINREKETQYF. In DNA form, the CDR3 reads TGTGCCAGCAGCTTAGATATTAACAGGGAAAAAGAGACCCAGTACTTC.

A few counts support this clonotype. The chain recombines TRBV14 with TRBJ2-7; D may be TRBD2 (5 bases). The CDR3 is 12 amino acids. The ends were cut back, 1 base at V and 5 bases at J, with 6 bases in the middle. CDR1 and CDR2 (germline): SGHDN, FVKESK. The chain's CDR3 is CASSQVRDEQYF. The CDR3, as DNA: TGTGCCAGCAGCCAAGTGCGGGACGAGCAGTACTTC.

The chain recombines TRBV6-5 with TRBJ2-5, with D perhaps assigned TRBD1 or TRBD2 (7 bases each). With the DNA end fitting TRBJ2-1 better, the J assignment may be wrong. Germline V lookup: CDR1 MNHEY, CDR2 SVGAGI. There are 18 residues in the CDR3. The CDR3 DNA sequence: TGTGCCAGCAGTTACTCAGGCAGGGGGGGTGGCCGAGGCAATGAGCAGTTCTTC. It specifies CASSYSGRGGGRGNEQFF.

CDR3 in amino acids: CASSFGFVTLSGNTIYF. CDR3 nucleotide sequence: TGTGCCAGCAGCTTCGGATTTGTCACCCTCTCTGGAAACACCATATATTTT. The chain has TRBV7-2 and TRBJ1-3; no clear D. CDR1 and CDR2 (germline): SGHTA, FQGNSA. CDR3 size: 17 residues. Between the trimmed V and J ends, which lost 3 bases and 0 bases, there was a span of 15 bases.

This clonotype was observed many times. This chain connects TRBV28 to TRBJ1-2; the D is unclear. Trimming left V 7 bases short and J 6 bases short, with 21 bases between. The CDR3 extends over 15 amino acids. Germline V gene data show CDR1 as MDHEN and CDR2 as SYDVKM. As DNA, the CDR3 is TGTGCCAGCACCGTGGGTGTCTGGCAGCAGAATGGCTACACCTTC. Its translation is CASTVGVWQQNGYTF.

The chain links TRBV7-2 to TRBJ2-5; 9 bases align to TRBD1. Germline V CDR1 and CDR2: SGHTA, FQGNSA. V lost 5 bases, J lost 4 bases, and 8 bases stayed unmatched. This CDR3 has 15 amino acids. This CDR3 is CASSTLTGGGETQYF. The CDR3 nucleotides read TGTGCCAGCAGCACCCTGACAGGGGGGGGAGAGACCCAGTACTTC.

To note about this clonotype: A much larger clone is a single base away; this may be a read error. The rearrangement uses TRBV15 and TRBJ2-5; 7 bases map to TRBD1. The V and J ends lost 8 bases and 1 base, in that order; junction bases with no gene match: 7. Germline CDR1 LNHNV, CDR2 YYDKDF (reference sequence). There are 14 residues in the CDR3. The CDR3 nucleotides are TGTGCCACCGACCCGGGACAGCCCCAAGAGACCCAGTACTTC. Its protein is CATDPGQPQETQYF.

At least ten counts were recorded for this clonotype. V and J are TRBV27 and TRBJ1-1; D gene unclear. The CDR3 is 14 residues long. The germline V gene encodes CDR1 MNHEY and CDR2 SMNVEV (reference sequence). V lost 3 bases and J 0 bases, leaving 8 bases between the germline ends. This CDR3 reads CASSLVHMNTEAFF. The CDR3 DNA reads TGTGCCAGCAGTTTGGTTCATATGAACACTGAAGCTTTCTTT.

This clonotype was counted at least ten times. This sequence joins TRBV6-5 and TRBJ1-4; tentative D call: TRBD1 (5 bases). CDR3 length equals 13 residues. CDR1 MNHEY and CDR2 SVGAGI come from the germline V gene. V was trimmed by 2 bases and J by 5 bases, leaving 6 bases between them. CDR3 amino acids: CASSYKGNEKLFF. The CDR3 DNA sequence: TGTGCCAGCAGTTACAAGGGGAATGAAAAACTGTTTTTT.

In its sample, this clonotype was seen many times. V usage is TRBV28 and J usage is TRBJ2-7; D is unclear. Germline CDR1 reads MDHEN; CDR2 reads SYDVKM. This CDR3 comprises 15 residues. Trimming left V 3 bases short and J 6 bases short, with 18 bases between. The CDR3 region is CASSFQDRVWSEQYF. The CDR3 coding sequence is TGTGCCAGCAGTTTTCAGGATAGGGTGTGGTCCGAGCAGTACTTC.

V and J are TRBV12-3 or TRBV12-4 and TRBJ1-5; possible D gene TRBD1, 5 bases. Trimming shortened V by 7 bases and J by 2 bases, and 15 bases separated the two germline ends. This CDR3 has 15 residues. The CDR3 bases are TGTGCCAGCACTCCCGGCCTGGGGGGCAATCAGCCCCAGCATTTT. Its translation is CASTPGLGGNQPQHF.

This clonotype was counted a few times. The V and J genes are TRBV10-3 and TRBJ2-7; the D is unclear. The CDR3 spans 11 residues. The V gene's germline CDR1 is ENHRY and CDR2 SYGVKD. Trimming cost V 6 bases and J 7 bases, with 10 bases left between them. The CDR3 spells CAIRDPTEQYF. Written as DNA, the CDR3 is TGTGCCATCAGGGATCCTACTGAGCAGTACTTC.

CDR3 sequence reads: CAISEQGSAEAFF. CDR3 sequence (DNA): TGTGCCATCAGTGAACAGGGCTCAGCTGAAGCTTTCTTT. The chain recombines TRBV10-3 with TRBJ1-1; TRBD1 might be the D (6 bases). V was cut by 3 bases and J by 6 bases, with 11 bases left in between. Germline assignment: CDR1 ENHRY and CDR2 SYGVKD. The CDR3 is 13 residues long.

Ten or more counts support this clonotype. The rearrangement links TRBV30 to TRBJ1-1; D not resolved. The V gene's germline CDR1 is GTSNPN and CDR2 SVGIG (reference sequence). CDR3 length equals 11 residues. V was cut by 4 bases and J by 4 bases, with 7 bases left in between. CDR3 loop: CAWIRLTEAFF. CDR3 sequence (DNA): TGTGCCTGGATTAGGCTCACTGAAGCTTTCTTT.

This clonotype was seen only a few times. This CDR3 reads CASSLRDSLLGNQPQHF. CDR3 sequence (DNA): TGTGCCAGCAGCCTTCGGGACAGTCTTTTGGGCAATCAGCCCCAGCATTTT. This chain connects TRBV11-2 to TRBJ1-5; 7 nucleotides line up with TRBD1. Unmatched junction bases numbered 12, after V lost 5 bases and J lost 2 bases. CDR1 is SGHAT, CDR2 FQNNGV, per germline. This CDR3 spans 17 amino acids.

The chain joins TRBV3-1 to TRBJ1-2; D gene unclear. CDR1 is LGHDT, CDR2 YNNKEL, per germline (reference sequence). There are 14 residues in the CDR3. Trimming cost V 0 bases and J 2 bases, with 7 bases left between them. The CDR3 nucleotides are TGTGCCAGCAGCCAAGATGGTGGGAACTATGGCTACACCTTC. Amino acid sequence: CASSQDGGNYGYTF.

This clonotype was seen only a few times. The chain carries TRBV6-1 and TRBJ1-5; 7 bases match TRBD1. In germline, CDR1 is MNHNS, CDR2 SASEGT. The CDR3 runs to 15 residues. Trimming at V came to 4 bases and at J to 0 bases, leaving 3 bases not matched to a gene. The DNA for the CDR3 is TGTGCCAGCAGTGCGGGACAGAATAGCAATCAGCCCCAGCATTTT. Translating it yields CASSAGQNSNQPQHF.

DNA of the CDR3: TGTGCCAGCAGGTCTCAGGGGCCCCCCGAGCAGTACTTC. Its protein product is CASRSQGPPEQYF. The chain has TRBV28 and TRBJ2-7, with D perhaps matching TRBD1 (6 bases). Germline V gene data show CDR1 as MDHEN and CDR2 as SYDVKM. This CDR3 is 13 amino acids long. V gave up 6 bases and J gave up 6 bases, with 15 bases separating them. The full variable domain, rest sourced from reference TRBV28 and TRBJ2-7, is DVKVTQSSRYLVKRTGEKVFLECVQDMDHENMFWYRQDPGLGLRLIYFSYDVKMKEKGDIPEGYSVSREKKERFSLILESASTNQTSMYLCASRSQGPPEQYFGPGTRLTVT.

This clonotype was seen a few times. The rearrangement links TRBV29-1 to TRBJ1-4; 11 positions agree with TRBD1. The CDR3 length is 17 residues. V lost 0 bases, J lost 7 bases, and 10 bases stayed unmatched. The V gene's germline CDR1 is SQVTM and CDR2 ANQGSEA. CDR3 loop: CSVEDRRTGGAGEKLFF. The CDR3 coding sequence is TGCAGCGTTGAAGATCGTCGGACAGGGGGCGCGGGTGAAAAACTGTTTTTT. The full variable domain, in which reference TRBV29-1 and TRBJ1-4 provide the parts outside the CDR3, is SAVISQKPSRDICQRGTSLTIQCQVDSQVTMMFWYRQQPGQSLTLIATANQGSEATYESGFVIDKFPISRPNLTFSTLTVSNMSPEDSSIYLCSVEDRRTGGAGEKLFFGSGTQLSVL.

This clonotype has more than one count but fewer than ten. The chain uses TRBV5-1 and TRBJ1-2, with D unresolved. Trimming removed 0 bases at V and 2 bases at J, with 20 bases between. The germline CDR1 and CDR2 sequences are SGHRS and YFSETQ. This CDR3 has 18 amino acids. CDR3 bases: TGCGCCAGCAGCTTGGCGGACTCTACGGCCCGGGGAAACTATGGCTACACCTTC. The encoded protein is CASSLADSTARGNYGYTF.